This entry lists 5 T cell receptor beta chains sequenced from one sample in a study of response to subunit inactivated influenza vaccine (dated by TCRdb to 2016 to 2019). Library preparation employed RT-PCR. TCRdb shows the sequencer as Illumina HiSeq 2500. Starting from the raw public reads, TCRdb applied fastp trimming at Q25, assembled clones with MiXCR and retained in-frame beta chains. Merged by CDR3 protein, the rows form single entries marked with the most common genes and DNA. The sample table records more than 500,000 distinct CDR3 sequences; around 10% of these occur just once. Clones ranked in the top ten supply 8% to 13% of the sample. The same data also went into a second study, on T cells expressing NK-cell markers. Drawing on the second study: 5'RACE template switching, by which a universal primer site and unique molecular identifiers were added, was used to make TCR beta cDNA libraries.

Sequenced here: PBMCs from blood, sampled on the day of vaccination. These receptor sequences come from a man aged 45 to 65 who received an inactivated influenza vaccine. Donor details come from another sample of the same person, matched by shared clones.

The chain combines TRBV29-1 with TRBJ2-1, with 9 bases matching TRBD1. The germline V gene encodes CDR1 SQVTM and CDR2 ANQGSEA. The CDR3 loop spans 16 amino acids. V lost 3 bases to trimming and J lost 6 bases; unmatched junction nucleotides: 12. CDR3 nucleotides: TGCAGCGTTGAGGACAGGGGCATAGGTTATCGCAATGAGCAGTTCTTC. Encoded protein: CSVEDRGIGYRNEQFF.

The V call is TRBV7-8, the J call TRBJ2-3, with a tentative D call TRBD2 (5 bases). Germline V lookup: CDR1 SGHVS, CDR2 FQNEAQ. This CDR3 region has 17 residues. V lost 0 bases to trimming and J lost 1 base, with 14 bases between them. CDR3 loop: CASSLAQAEPRTDTQYF. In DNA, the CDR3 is TGTGCCAGCAGCTTAGCGCAAGCGGAGCCGCGCACAGATACGCAGTATTTT. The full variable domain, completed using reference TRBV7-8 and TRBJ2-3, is GAGVSQSPRYKVAKRGQDVALRCDPISGHVSLFWYQQALGQGPEFLTYFQNEAQLDKSGLPSDRFFAERPEGSVSTLKIQRTQQEDSAVYLCASSLAQAEPRTDTQYFGPGTRLTVL.

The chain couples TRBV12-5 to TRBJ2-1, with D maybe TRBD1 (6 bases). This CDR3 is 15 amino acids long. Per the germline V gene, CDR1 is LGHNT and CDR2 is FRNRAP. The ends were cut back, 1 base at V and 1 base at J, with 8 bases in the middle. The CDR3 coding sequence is TGTGCTAGTGGTTTGGAGACAGGATCCTACAATGAGCAGTTCTTC. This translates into CASGLETGSYNEQFF.

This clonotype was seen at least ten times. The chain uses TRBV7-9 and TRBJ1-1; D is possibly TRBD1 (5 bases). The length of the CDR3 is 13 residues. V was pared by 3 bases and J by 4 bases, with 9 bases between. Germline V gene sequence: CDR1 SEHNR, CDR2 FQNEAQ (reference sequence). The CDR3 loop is CASSFDRGTEAFF. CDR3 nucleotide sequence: TGTGCCAGCAGCTTCGATAGGGGCACTGAAGCTTTCTTT.

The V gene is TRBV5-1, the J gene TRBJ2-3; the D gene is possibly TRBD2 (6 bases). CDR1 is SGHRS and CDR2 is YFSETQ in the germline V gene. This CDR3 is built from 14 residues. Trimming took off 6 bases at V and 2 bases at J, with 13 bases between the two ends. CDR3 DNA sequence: TGCGCCAGCATGAGCGGGCCCCCCACAGATACGCAGTATTTT. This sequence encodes CASMSGPPTDTQYF.